These 21 T cell receptor beta chains were sequenced from one sample in a study of regulatory T cells in long-lasting Graves disease. Time point specified: newly diagnosed GD, antithyroid drugs for less than 3 months. RNA extracted from PBMCs served as the sequencing template. Researchers made TCR beta libraries by using iRepertoire HTBI primers and running Arm-PCR on CDR3 regions. TCRdb itself ran the multiplex PCR reads through MiXCR, one entry per CDR3 protein. The table has roughly 400,000 distinct CDR3 sequences, roughly 17% seen once. These data were also filed under a second study, of T cells in Graves' hyperthyroidism and ophthalmopathy.

Material: peripheral blood mononuclear cells (PBMCs), obtained at new diagnosis, from a patient treated with antithyroid drugs. The origin of the receptors is a woman aged 18 to 35 with Graves disease.

This clonotype was found many times. The chain employs TRBV12-3 or TRBV12-4 and TRBJ2-7; no firm D call. V lost 0 bases, J lost 4 bases, and 4 bases lay in between. The CDR3 covers 12 residues. This CDR3 reads CASSLARYEQYF. Written as DNA, the CDR3 is TGTGCCAGCAGTTTAGCAAGGTACGAGCAGTACTTC.

This clonotype has a count of ten or more. The rearrangement joins TRBV14 to TRBJ1-1; D is unresolved. The V end was cut by 0 bases, the J end by 4 bases, with 6 bases between. The CDR3 sequence is 13 residues long. In germline, CDR1 is SGHDN, CDR2 FVKESK. CDR3 in amino acids: CASSQETGTEAFF. In nucleotides, the CDR3 is TGTGCCAGCAGCCAAGAGACCGGCACTGAAGCTTTCTTT.

The chain is built from TRBV28 and TRBJ2-3, with 8 nucleotides matching TRBD2. The DNA end lines up better with TRBJ2-1; the J call may be wrong. The CDR3 runs to 15 residues. From germline, CDR1 is MDHEN and CDR2 SYDVKM. CDR3 nucleotide sequence: TGTGCCAGCAGTTTTGTGACGGGAGGGCGCGGGGGGCAGTTCTTC. Amino acid sequence: CASSFVTGGRGGQFF.

This clonotype was counted ten times or more. J is TRBJ2-7 and V is TRBV28, with TRBD2 matching 7 bases. CDR3 length equals 14 residues. Germline V lookup: CDR1 MDHEN, CDR2 SYDVKM. The J segment lost 1 base and the V segment lost 7 bases, leaving 7 bases of the junction unmatched. CDR3 sequence reads: CASNPSGRSYEQYF. DNA for the CDR3: TGTGCCAGCAACCCTAGCGGCAGATCCTACGAGCAGTACTTC. Filled out from reference TRBV28 and TRBJ2-7, the complete variable domain reads DVKVTQSSRYLVKRTGEKVFLECVQDMDHENMFWYRQDPGLGLRLIYFSYDVKMKEKGDIPEGYSVSREKKERFSLILESASTNQTSMYLCASNPSGRSYEQYFGPGTRLTVT.

This clonotype was found many times. Here the CDR3 reads CASSYRDGGNIQYF. The CDR3 DNA sequence: TGTGCCAGCAGCTACCGGGATGGAGGGAACATTCAGTACTTC. The genes are TRBV3-1 and TRBJ2-4; D might be TRBD2 (6 bases). CDR1 and CDR2 (germline): LGHDT, YNNKEL (reference sequence). Trimming removed 5 bases at V and 7 bases at J, with 15 bases between. The CDR3 runs to 14 residues.

In its sample, this clonotype was seen many times. J is TRBJ2-3 and V is TRBV6-1, with D unclear. The germline CDR1 and CDR2 sequences are MNHNS and SASEGT. V dropped 8 bases and J dropped 8 bases, with 11 bases sitting between them. The CDR3 is 11 amino acids. The CDR3: CASPGSGTQYF. In DNA form, the CDR3 reads TGTGCCAGCCCGGGTTCGGGTACGCAGTATTTT.

The chain employs TRBV4-2 and TRBJ2-6; 10 bases align to TRBD2. J gave up 0 bases and V 3 bases, and 5 bases lay outside the gene matches. The CDR3 sequence is 18 residues long. The V gene's germline CDR1 is LGHNA and CDR2 YNFKEQ. The chain's CDR3 is CASSQRLAGLSGANVLTF. In nucleotides, the CDR3 is TGTGCCAGCAGCCAGAGACTAGCGGGCCTCTCTGGGGCCAACGTCCTGACTTTC.

This clonotype has a count of ten or more. The chain carries TRBV6-1 and TRBJ1-2; D possibly corresponds to TRBD1 (5 bases). V lost 8 bases and J lost 8, with 15 bases in between. The CDR3 runs to 12 residues. Germline V gene sequence: CDR1 MNHNS, CDR2 SASEGT. CDR3 in DNA: TGTGCCAGCGCCGGGACTCAAGTAGGCTACACCTTC. Its protein product is CASAGTQVGYTF.

This clonotype has ten or more counts. J is TRBJ2-7 and V is TRBV6-1; no clear D gene. The CDR3 has 14 amino acids. Germline loops: CDR1 MNHNS, CDR2 SASEGT. The V and J ends lost 5 bases and 4 bases respectively, with 15 bases between them. The CDR3 sequence is CASSISGPKYEQYF. The DNA of the CDR3 is TGTGCCAGCAGTATATCCGGACCCAAATACGAGCAGTACTTC.

There are a few counts of this clonotype. CDR3: CASSQSGLAGLYNEQFF. CDR3 nucleotides: TGTGCCAGCAGCCAGTCGGGACTAGCGGGCCTCTACAATGAGCAGTTCTTC. This chain uses TRBV13 with TRBJ2-1; TRBD2 aligns across 12 bases. The CDR3 runs to 17 residues. The J segment lost 3 bases and the V segment lost 5 bases, leaving 8 bases of the junction unmatched. Germline V gives CDR1 PRHDT, CDR2 FYEKMQ (reference sequence).

Only a few counts were recorded for this clonotype. The rearrangement joins TRBV4-1 to TRBJ1-4; 9 bases are a match to TRBD1. Trimming took 4 bases from V and 7 from J; bases not matched to a gene: 7. Germline V gives CDR1 MGHRA, CDR2 YSYEKL. The CDR3 has 15 amino acids. CDR3 region: CASSRSGTGLEKLFF. CDR3 nucleotide sequence: TGCGCCAGCAGCCGATCCGGGACAGGGCTTGAAAAACTGTTTTTT.

The chain is built from TRBV4-1 and TRBJ2-7; maybe TRBD1 (5 bases). Germline V gives CDR1 MGHRA, CDR2 YSYEKL. This CDR3 has 15 amino acids. Deletions cut 1 base from V and 4 bases from J, with 14 bases between. The CDR3 DNA reads as TGCGCCAGCAGCCAAGGTCAGGGTTTCCCTTACGAGCAGTACTTC. Protein sequence: CASSQGQGFPYEQYF.

The chain recombines TRBV20-1 with TRBJ1-2; D gene unclear. CDR1 is DFQATT, CDR2 SNEGSKA, per germline (reference sequence). The CDR3 length is 13 residues. The V and J ends lost 3 bases and 0 bases respectively, with 8 bases between them. CDR3 coding DNA: TGCAGTGCTAGGGAGAGGGCTAACTATGGCTACACCTTC. Protein sequence: CSARERANYGYTF.

This clonotype showed up many times. The CDR3 region is CASSFGRGLYQETQYF. CDR3 in DNA: TGTGCCAGCAGTTTCGGCAGGGGATTGTACCAAGAGACCCAGTACTTC. The rearrangement joins TRBV27 to TRBJ2-5; weak D call: TRBD1 (6 bases). The V gene's germline CDR1 is MNHEY and CDR2 SMNVEV (reference sequence). The CDR3 runs to 16 residues. V lost 3 bases and J lost 0, with 14 bases in between.

This clonotype was counted only a few times. The chain links TRBV7-9 to TRBJ2-7, with 9 nucleotides matching TRBD2. Per the germline V gene, CDR1 is SEHNR and CDR2 is FQNEAQ (reference sequence). The CDR3 extends over 14 amino acids. The junction had 7 bases not matched to a gene; V was cut back by 6 bases and J by 4 bases. CDR3 coding DNA: TGTGCCAGCAGAGATAGCGGGAGAGGTTACGAGCAGTACTTC. Encoded protein: CASRDSGRGYEQYF.

This sequence joins TRBV28 and TRBJ2-7; TRBD2 matches 8 bases. This CDR3 is 15 amino acids long. V lost 4 bases and J lost 2; bases outside the gene matches: 7. The germline V gene encodes CDR1 MDHEN and CDR2 SYDVKM. As DNA, the CDR3 is TGTGCCAGCAGTTCCAGCGGGAGCCTTGCCTACGAGCAGTACTTC. Translated: CASSSSGSLAYEQYF.

This rearrangement joins TRBV20-1 to TRBJ1-3; 7 bases align to TRBD1. Germline V gene lookup returns CDR1 DFQATT and CDR2 SNEGSKA (reference sequence). The trim removed 6 bases at V and 4 bases at J, leaving 6 bases unmatched. The CDR3 consists of 13 residues. The CDR3 DNA sequence: TGCAGTGCGGACGACAGGGCAGGAAACACCATATATTTT. Encoded protein: CSADDRAGNTIYF.

This clonotype occurred many times. The rearrangement links TRBV29-1 to TRBJ2-1; possibly TRBD2 for D (6 bases). Germline CDR1 is SQVTM and CDR2 is ANQGSEA. This CDR3 spans 12 amino acids. The V end was cut by 1 base, the J end by 12 bases, with 13 bases between. CDR3 protein: CSVEGPGDLQFF. The CDR3 nucleotides are TGCAGCGTTGAAGGGCCGGGGGACTTGCAGTTCTTC.

This clonotype was seen repeatedly, ten times or more. CDR3 loop: CASTFGLAGGGEQYF. The CDR3, as DNA: TGTGCCAGCACCTTTGGGCTAGCGGGAGGTGGCGAGCAGTACTTC. The chain employs TRBV12-3 or TRBV12-4 and TRBJ2-7; 11 bases line up with TRBD2. The V and J ends lost 7 bases and 6 bases, in that order; junction bases with no gene match: 11. The CDR3 length is 15 residues.

This clonotype was detected a few times. The rearrangement uses TRBV20-1 and TRBJ2-2, with 7 bases fitting TRBD2. Trimming took 3 bases from V and 3 from J; bases not matched to a gene: 4. Germline CDR1 is DFQATT and CDR2 is SNEGSKA (reference sequence). This CDR3 is built from 14 residues. CDR3 sequence reads: CSARRGSHTGELFF. The CDR3, as DNA: TGCAGTGCTAGGCGCGGGAGCCACACCGGGGAGCTGTTTTTT.

This clonotype was recorded at least ten times. The V call is TRBV12-3 or TRBV12-4, the J call TRBJ1-1, with D possibly being TRBD1 (6 bases). The CDR3 loop spans 14 amino acids. V shed 6 bases and J shed 3 bases, with 14 bases lying between them. The CDR3 protein is CASRTTGSDTEAFF. The CDR3 DNA is TGTGCCAGCAGGACCACAGGGTCGGACACTGAAGCTTTCTTT.